This TCR beta chain was observed in a study of blood T cells in healthy people across ages. Trimming shortened V by 8 bases and J by 6 bases, and 6 bases separated the two germline ends. The CDR3 runs to 10 residues. A second about 6 to 11 cycle PCR used barcoded and J-beta primers. MiXCR, run by TCRdb on the 5' RACE reads, gives a single entry per CDR3 protein. The sample shows 550,000 to 700,000 distinct CDR3 sequences, approximately 25% of them seen only once. This sequence joins TRBV12-3 or TRBV12-4 and TRBJ2-3, with D possibly matching TRBD2 (6 bases). Sequences were obtained from blood. This sequence originates from a woman between 65 and 79 years old in good health. The chain's CDR3 is CASGGDTQYF. For the CDR3, the DNA is TGTGCCAGCGGGGGGGATACGCAGTATTTT.